Following are 27 T cell receptor beta chains from one sample sequenced in a study of STAT5B mutations in CD4+ large granular lymphocyte leukemia. TCRdb keeps only in-frame clones here, not all; method: immunoSEQ multiplex PCR. The table shows 25,000 to 30,000 clones, with roughly three quarters occurring only once. Sequenced material: CD4+ T cells from blood buffy coats. These receptors came from a human donor in good health.

The J gene is TRBJ2-2, the V gene TRBV25-1; possibly TRBD2 for D (6 bases). Germline CDR1 and CDR2: MGHDK and SYGVNS. The V gene lost 6 bases and the J gene lost 4 bases, with 15 bases spanning the gap. The CDR3 is 15 residues long. The CDR3 sequence: CASSSRAGITGELFF. The CDR3 coding sequence is TGTGCCAGCAGCTCCCGTGCGGGAATCACCGGGGAGCTGTTTTTT.

The chain links TRBV6-6 to TRBJ1-4; weak D call: TRBD1 (5 bases). Between the trimmed V and J ends, which lost 0 bases and 3 bases, there was a span of 8 bases. This CDR3 has 15 amino acids. Germline V gene lookup returns CDR1 MNHNY and CDR2 SVGAGI (reference sequence). The CDR3 loop is CASSYSGAANEKLFF. CDR3 nucleotides: TGTGCCAGCAGTTACTCAGGGGCTGCTAATGAAAAACTGTTTTTT.

This clone showed up just once. The rearrangement links TRBV19 to TRBJ1-1, with a tentative D call TRBD1 (5 bases). The CDR3 sequence is 14 residues long. Trimming removed 3 bases at V and 7 bases at J, with 15 bases between. Germline CDR1 is LNHDA and CDR2 is SQIVND (reference sequence). CDR3 amino acids: CASSMEGLSGEAFF. The CDR3 nucleotides are TGTGCCAGTAGTATGGAGGGGTTAAGTGGTGAAGCTTTCTTT. Variable domain in full (rest from reference TRBV19 and TRBJ1-1): DGGITQSPKYLFRKEGQNVTLSCEQNLNHDAMYWYRQDPGQGLRLIYYSQIVNDFQKGDIAEGYSVSREKKESFPLTVTSAQKNPTAFYLCASSMEGLSGEAFFGQGTRLTVV.

This clone turned up a few times. The rearrangement joins TRBV19 to TRBJ2-6; D is unclear. This CDR3 has 16 amino acids. Deletions cut 7 bases from V and 0 bases from J, with 13 bases between. Germline V CDR1 and CDR2: LNHDA, SQIVND (reference sequence). The CDR3 reads CASKVPGSSGANVLTF. CDR3 nucleotide sequence: TGTGCCAGTAAGGTCCCAGGAAGCTCTGGGGCCAACGTCCTGACTTTC.

This chain joins TRBV7-2 and TRBJ2-7, with TRBD1 matching over 8 bases. The trim removed 3 bases at V and 0 bases at J, leaving 4 bases unmatched. This CDR3 region has 15 residues. Germline CDR1 and CDR2: SGHTA and FQGNSA. CDR3 in amino acids: CASSLRTGSSYEQYF. CDR3 nucleotides: TGTGCCAGCAGCTTGAGGACAGGGAGCTCCTACGAGCAGTACTTC.

This rearrangement joins TRBV7-7 to TRBJ2-1; TRBD2 agrees at 12 bases. This CDR3 has 17 residues. Germline V gene lookup returns CDR1 SSHAT and CDR2 FNYEAQ (reference sequence). With 5 bases clipped from V and 8 bases from J, the junction kept 13 bases outside the gene matches. The CDR3 here is CASSPSPSSGGAHEQFF. The DNA of the CDR3 is TGTGCCAGCAGCCCATCCCCCTCTAGCGGGGGGGCCCATGAGCAGTTCTTC. The full variable domain, its missing parts supplied by reference TRBV7-7 and TRBJ2-1, is GAGVSQSPRYKVTKRGQDVTLRCDPISSHATLYWYQQALGQGPEFLTYFNYEAQPDKSGLPSDRFSAERPEGSISTLTIQRTEQRDSAMYRCASSPSPSSGGAHEQFFGPGTRLTVL.

Regarding this clone: Germline is not matched at one junction end, which may reflect a read error. The chain combines TRBV2 with TRBJ1-5; D ambiguous. Looked up from germline, CDR1 is SNHLY and CDR2 is FYNNEI. The CDR3 loop spans 12 amino acids. Written as DNA, the CDR3 is TGTGCCAGCAGGGAAGTCAATCAGCCCCAGCATTTT. Amino acids: CASREVNQPQHF.

This clone was seen only once. This sequence joins TRBV2 and TRBJ2-5; 9 nucleotides align to TRBD1. Germline CDR1 is SNHLY and CDR2 is FYNNEI. V shed 5 bases and J 7 bases; nucleotides not matched to a gene: 8. This CDR3 region has 14 residues. CDR3 nucleotide sequence: TGTGCCAGCAGTACCGGGACAGGGTCAGGGACCCAGTACTTC. Its translation is CASSTGTGSGTQYF.

The chain uses TRBV4-1 and TRBJ2-5; 9 bases are shared with TRBD2. This CDR3 is built from 17 residues. Losses at the gene ends were 4 bases for V and 2 bases for J; bases not matched to a gene: 11. Looked up from germline, CDR1 is MGHRA and CDR2 is YSYEKL. The CDR3 sequence is CASSPTGVRGGQETQYF. CDR3 bases: TGCGCCAGCAGCCCCACAGGAGTGCGGGGGGGGCAAGAGACCCAGTACTTC.

V is TRBV5-1 and J is TRBJ2-5; D perhaps matches TRBD2 (6 bases). The DNA end favors TRBJ2-7, so the J call may be wrong. This CDR3 contains 16 residues. Germline V gene lookup returns CDR1 SGHRS and CDR2 YFSETQ. The CDR3 region has the DNA TGCGCCAGCAGCTTGGCCGGGGCACCGGGGGTCTACGAGCAGTACTTC. Amino acid sequence: CASSLAGAPGVYEQYF.

V usage is TRBV6-5 and J usage is TRBJ1-1, with D perhaps matching TRBD1 (5 bases). Trimming removed 4 bases at V and 1 base at J, with 7 bases between. The length of the CDR3 is 13 residues. Germline V lookup: CDR1 MNHEY, CDR2 SVGAGI. CDR3 nucleotide sequence: TGTGCCAGCAGTTCTACAGGGAACACTGAAGCTTTCTTT. Amino acid sequence: CASSSTGNTEAFF.

The J gene is TRBJ2-5, the V gene TRBV2, with TRBD2 identical over 7 bases. Germline trimming cut 0 bases from V and 5 bases from J; bases unmatched to any gene: 6. The CDR3 runs to 15 residues. CDR1 and CDR2 from the germline V gene are SNHLY and FYNNEI. The DNA for the CDR3 is TGTGCCAGCAGTGAAGCCCAAGCGGGGATGGAGACCCAGTACTTC. Its protein is CASSEAQAGMETQYF.

The gene calls are TRBV11-2 and TRBJ1-6, with D possibly being TRBD1 (5 bases). Germline CDR1 and CDR2: SGHAT and FQNNGV. V lost 1 base and J lost 4, with 17 bases in between. The CDR3 covers 18 residues. CDR3: CASSLVPGAGRYNSPLHF. CDR3 coding DNA: TGTGCCAGCAGCTTAGTCCCCGGGGCAGGGCGATATAATTCACCCCTCCACTTT.

The V and J genes are TRBV5-8 and TRBJ1-5; a weak D match, TRBD1 (5 bases). Germline V CDR1 and CDR2: SGHTS, YDEGEE. The CDR3 has 15 amino acids. V lost 4 bases and J lost 4, with 15 bases in between. The CDR3: CASSPQGTRNQPQHF. The DNA for the CDR3 is TGTGCCAGCAGCCCTCAGGGTACAAGGAATCAGCCCCAGCATTTT.

The V gene is TRBV11-3, the J gene TRBJ2-1; TRBD1 is a possible D gene (6 bases). CDR3 size: 14 residues. The germline CDR1 and CDR2 sequences are SGHNT and YENEEA. Trimming pared 5 bases from V and 6 bases from J, leaving 14 bases between. CDR3: CASSLSGTFNEQFF. The CDR3 DNA sequence: TGTGCCAGCAGCCTGTCCGGGACATTCAATGAGCAGTTCTTC.

V and J are TRBV11-2 and TRBJ1-2, with a possible D match to TRBD1 (6 bases). Germline CDR1 SGHAT, CDR2 FQNNGV. The CDR3 has 13 residues. V was pared by 6 bases and J by 2 bases, with 10 bases between. CDR3 sequence reads: CASRVTGNYGYTF. DNA for the CDR3: TGTGCCAGCAGGGTCACAGGGAACTATGGCTACACCTTC.

V usage is TRBV11-2 and J usage is TRBJ2-1; 9 bases line up with TRBD2. In germline, CDR1 is SGHAT, CDR2 FQNNGV. The CDR3 totals 16 residues. V trimming: 1 base; J trimming: 9 bases; junction bases outside the gene matches: 10. This CDR3 is CASSLVAGGLRGEQFF. The CDR3 nucleotides are TGTGCCAGCAGCTTAGTGGCGGGGGGGCTTAGGGGTGAGCAGTTCTTC.

V is TRBV6-4 and J is TRBJ2-5; D call uncertain. The germline V gene has CDR1 MRHNA and CDR2 SNTAGT. CDR3 length: 17 amino acids. Trimming removed 1 base at V and 2 bases at J, with 17 bases between. CDR3 DNA sequence: TGTGCCAGCAGTGACTTCTCCCTTAACGGCGAACAAGAGACCCAGTACTTC. Protein product: CASSDFSLNGEQETQYF.

The chain carries TRBV4-2 and TRBJ1-2; D is undetermined. The germline V gene encodes CDR1 LGHNA and CDR2 YNFKEQ. This CDR3 comprises 15 residues. Deletions cut 0 bases from V and 8 bases from J, with 16 bases between. The CDR3 loop is CASSQDPSPLRGYTF. CDR3 sequence (DNA): TGTGCCAGCAGCCAAGATCCTAGCCCCCTCCGGGGCTACACCTTC.

V usage is TRBV5-4 and J usage is TRBJ2-1, with 13 positions matching TRBD2. This CDR3 is built from 16 residues. CDR1 is SGHNT, CDR2 YYREEE, per germline (reference sequence). Trimming took 3 bases from V and 8 from J; bases not matched to a gene: 8. CDR3 sequence: CASSWRLAGGEDEQFF. CDR3 nucleotide sequence: TGTGCCAGCAGCTGGCGACTAGCGGGGGGCGAGGATGAGCAGTTCTTC.

This rearrangement joins TRBV21-1 to TRBJ1-4. TRBV21-1 is shown as a pseudogene. The length of the CDR3 is 14 residues. CDR3 coding DNA: TGTGCCAGCAGCGATGGACTGGGGAATGAAAAACTGTTTTTT. Translation: CASSDGLGNEKLFF.

V and J are TRBV15 and TRBJ2-3; 7 bases line up with TRBD2. CDR3 length: 18 amino acids. After removal of 0 bases from V and 2 bases from J, the junction contained 11 bases not matched to a gene. Germline V gives CDR1 LNHNV, CDR2 YYDKDF (reference sequence). The DNA for the CDR3 is TGTGCCACCAGCAGAGATCGATATGGGGGGGACCCCACAGATACGCAGTATTTT. Protein product: CATSRDRYGGDPTDTQYF.

V gene TRBV18 combines with J gene TRBJ2-7; a possible D gene is TRBD2 (7 bases). This CDR3 region has 15 residues. Trimming shortened V by 2 bases and J by 4 bases, and 15 bases separated the two germline ends. Germline V gene data show CDR1 as KGHSH and CDR2 as LQKENI. DNA for the CDR3: TGTGCCAGCTCACCATCGGGGGGCCTTAGGTACGAGCAGTACGTC. Its protein is CASSPSGGLRYEQYV.

V is TRBV7-9 and J is TRBJ2-3; possibly TRBD2 for D (7 bases). Trimming shortened V by 2 bases and J by 6 bases, and 18 bases separated the two germline ends. CDR1 and CDR2 (germline): SEHNR, FQNEAQ (reference sequence). The CDR3 is 16 amino acids. DNA for the CDR3: TGTGCCAGCAGCTTACGGGGGGCCCTCTCCGCGGATACGCAGTATTTT. As protein: CASSLRGALSADTQYF.

V usage is TRBV9 and J usage is TRBJ1-1; tentatively, D is TRBD1 (6 bases). CDR1 and CDR2 from the germline V gene are SGDLS and YYNGEE. Trimming left V 4 bases short and J 0 bases short, with 25 bases between. The CDR3 covers 19 residues. This CDR3 reads CASSPRPDGGADMNTEAFF. CDR3 coding DNA: TGTGCCAGCAGCCCCCGCCCCGATGGGGGGGCAGACATGAACACTGAAGCTTTCTTT. The whole variable domain, filled in from reference TRBV9 and TRBJ1-1, reads DSGVTQTPKHLITATGQRVTLRCSPRSGDLSVYWYQQSLDQGLQFLIQYYNGEERAKGNILERFSAQQFPDLHSELNLSSLELGDSALYFCASSPRPDGGADMNTEAFFGQGTRLTVV.

J is TRBJ2-5 and V is TRBV7-2; 7 positions agree with TRBD2. V gave up 1 base and J gave up 7 bases; unmatched junction bases: 6. This CDR3 has 14 residues. The germline V gene has CDR1 SGHTA and CDR2 FQGNSA. The CDR3 DNA reads as TGTGCCAGCAGCTTAGGGGGGGGGAAGGGGACCCAGTACTTC. Amino acids: CASSLGGGKGTQYF.

The rearrangement joins TRBV4-3 to TRBJ2-2; D is ambiguous. In germline, CDR1 is LGHNA, CDR2 YSLEER. Trimming cost V 1 base and J 0 bases, with 9 bases left between them. The CDR3 covers 16 residues. Here the CDR3 DNA reads TGCGCCAGCAGCCAAGTAGAGAGCTCGAACACCGGGGAGCTGTTTTTT. This translates into CASSQVESSNTGELFF.